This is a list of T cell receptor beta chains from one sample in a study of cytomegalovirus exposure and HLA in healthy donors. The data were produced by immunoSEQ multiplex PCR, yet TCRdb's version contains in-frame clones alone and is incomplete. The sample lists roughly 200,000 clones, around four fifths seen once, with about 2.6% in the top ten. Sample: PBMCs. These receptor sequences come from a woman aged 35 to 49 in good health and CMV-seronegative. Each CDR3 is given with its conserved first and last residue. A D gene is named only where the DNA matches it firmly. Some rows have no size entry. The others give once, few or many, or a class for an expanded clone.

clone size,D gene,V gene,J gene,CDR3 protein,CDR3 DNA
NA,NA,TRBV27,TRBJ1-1,CASSPNTQPNTEAFF,TGTGCCAGCAGTCCGAATACACAGCCGAACACTGAAGCTTTCTTT
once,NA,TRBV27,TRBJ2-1,CASSLNSYNEQFF,TGTGCCAGCAGTTTAAACAGCTACAATGAGCAGTTCTTC
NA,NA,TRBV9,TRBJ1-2,CASSVEMEDYGYTF,TGTGCCAGCAGCGTAGAAATGGAGGACTATGGCTACACCTTC
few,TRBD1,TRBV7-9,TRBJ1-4,CASSLRRDRGLARDEKLFF,TGTGCCAGCAGTTTACGCCGGGACAGGGGGTTAGCTCGGGATGAAAAACTGTTTTTT
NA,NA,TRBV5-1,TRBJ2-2,CASSLATQGGAGELFF,TGCGCCAGCAGCTTGGCCACACAGGGTGGGGCCGGGGAGCTGTTTTTT
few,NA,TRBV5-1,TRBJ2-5,CASSPNPGEETQYF,TGCGCCAGCAGCCCCAACCCGGGGGAAGAGACCCAGTACTTC
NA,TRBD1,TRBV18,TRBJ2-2,CASSPGQGPNTGELFF,TGTGCCAGCTCACCCGGACAGGGACCTAACACCGGGGAGCTGTTTTTT
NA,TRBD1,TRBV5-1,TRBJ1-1,CASSLVGPGQGTTEAFF,TGCGCCAGCAGCTTGGTGGGACCGGGACAGGGGACCACTGAAGCTTTCTTT
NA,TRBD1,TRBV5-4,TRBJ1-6,CASSRDSVTHNSPLHF,TGTGCCAGCAGCCGGGACAGTGTAACCCATAATTCACCCCTCCACTTT
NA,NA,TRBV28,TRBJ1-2,CASSSGGYHYGYTF,TGTGCCAGCAGTTCTGGGGGGTACCACTATGGCTACACCTTC
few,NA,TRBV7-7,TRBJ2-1,CASSLVTAAEQFF,TGTGCCAGCAGCTTGGTGACAGCCGCAGAGCAGTTCTTC
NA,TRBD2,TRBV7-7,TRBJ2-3,CASSSGLAGDTQYF,TGTGCCAGCAGCTCGGGACTAGCGGGAGATACGCAGTATTTT
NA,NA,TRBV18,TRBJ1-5,CASSPQGVNQPQHF,TGTGCCAGCTCACCACAGGGGGTCAATCAGCCCCAGCATTTT
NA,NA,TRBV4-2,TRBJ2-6,CASSRSRNSGANVLTF,TGTGCCAGCAGCCGGAGTCGAAACTCTGGGGCCAACGTCCTGACTTTC
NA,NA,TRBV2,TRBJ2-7,CASIAGPSYEQYF,TGTGCCAGCATCGCGGGACCCTCCTACGAGCAGTACTTC
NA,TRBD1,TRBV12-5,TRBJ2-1,CASGLVLGKGANNEQFF,TGTGCTAGTGGTTTGGTACTGGGGAAGGGGGCCAACAATGAGCAGTTCTTC
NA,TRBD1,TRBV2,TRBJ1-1,CASSLLMGQGRAEAFF,TGTGCCAGCAGTCTTCTCATGGGACAGGGTAGAGCTGAAGCTTTCTTT
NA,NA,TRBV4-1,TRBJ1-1,CPSSQEFQIQGTITEAFF,TGCCCCAGCAGCCAAGAGTTCCAGATACAGGGTACGATTACTGAAGCTTTCTTT
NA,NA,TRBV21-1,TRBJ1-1,CASSTSPEAFF,TGTGCCAGCAGCACGAGTCCTGAAGCTTTCTTT
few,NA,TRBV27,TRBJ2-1,CASGNPGHYEQFF,TGTGCCAGCGGTAACCCGGGACACTATGAGCAGTTCTTC
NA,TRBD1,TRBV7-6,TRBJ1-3,CASSLAWRGRGLQGNTIYF,TGTGCCAGCAGCTTAGCGTGGAGGGGCAGGGGGCTTCAGGGAAACACCATATATTTT
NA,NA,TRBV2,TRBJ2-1,CASAGASGDEQFF,TGTGCCAGTGCGGGGGCCTCGGGGGATGAGCAGTTCTTC
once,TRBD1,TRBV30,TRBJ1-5,CAWSGGTGTSNQPQHF,TGTGCCTGGAGTGGGGGGACAGGGACGAGCAATCAGCCCCAGCATTTT
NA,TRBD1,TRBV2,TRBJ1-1,CASSRQGMNTEAFF,TGTGCCAGCAGCAGACAGGGGATGAACACTGAAGCTTTCTTT
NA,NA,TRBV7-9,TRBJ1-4,CASSLLGGNEKLFF,TGTGCCAGCAGCTTATTAGGAGGGAATGAAAAACTGTTTTTT
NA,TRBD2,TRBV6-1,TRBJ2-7,CASKNSGIYEQYF,TGTGCCAGCAAGAATAGCGGGATCTACGAGCAGTACTTC
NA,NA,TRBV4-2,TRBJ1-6,CASSQEELRVGRNSPLHF,TGTGCCAGCAGCCAAGAGGAGTTAAGGGTTGGGAGGAATTCACCCCTCCACTTT
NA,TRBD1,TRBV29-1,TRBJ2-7,CSVAGGASYEQYF,TGCAGCGTTGCAGGGGGCGCATCCTACGAGCAGTACTTC
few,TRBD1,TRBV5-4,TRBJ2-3,CASSFGTALPRDTQYF,TGTGCCAGCAGCTTCGGGACAGCTCTTCCAAGGGATACGCAGTATTTT
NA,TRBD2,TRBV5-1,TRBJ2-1,CASSRITGTSGRGYEQFF,TGCGCCAGCAGCCGCATCACCGGGACTAGCGGGAGAGGTTATGAGCAGTTCTTC
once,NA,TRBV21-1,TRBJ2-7,CASSNGTRSHEQYF,TGTGCCAGCAGCAACGGGACTCGTTCTCACGAGCAGTACTTC
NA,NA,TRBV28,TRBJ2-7,CASSTGGGAYEQYF,TGTGCCAGCAGTACCGGTGGGGGCGCCTACGAGCAGTACTTC
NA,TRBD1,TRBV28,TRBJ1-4,CASSSTTGFMATNEKLFF,TGTGCCAGCAGTTCCACGACAGGGTTCATGGCAACTAATGAAAAACTGTTTTTT
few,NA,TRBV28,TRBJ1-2,CASSRGGALGYTF,TGTGCCAGCAGCCGGGGAGGGGCGCTGGGCTACACCTTC
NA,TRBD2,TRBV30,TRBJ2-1,CAWLLLGAGVLYNEQFF,TGTGCCTGGCTACTGTTAGGAGCGGGAGTCCTCTACAATGAGCAGTTCTTC
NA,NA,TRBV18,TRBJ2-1,CASSPLALLDEQFF,TGTGCCAGCTCACCTCTAGCCTTACTGGATGAGCAGTTCTTC